This T cell receptor beta chain was captured by sequencing in a study of naive and memory T cell subsets. About this clonotype: Antigen unknown.

From germline, CDR1 is GTSNPN and CDR2 SVGIG (reference sequence). Trimming left V 0 bases short and J 6 bases short, with 9 bases between. The CDR3 covers 13 residues. Two oligonucleotides, mixed equimolar, formed the beta constant-region primer covering TRBC1 and TRBC2. TCRdb re-derived calls from the UMI-ligation and nested PCR reads in MiXCR, one entry per CDR3 protein. The data contain 77,000 or so distinct CDR3 sequences, 13% of them seen just once; the ten biggest clones take up about 0.93%. Findings and limits, study-wide: There was no ground truth to check naive and memory subset results. TCR counts from RNA may reflect activation-linked expression changes. Between naive and memory subsets, TCR abundance power law exponents differed. In naive cells, over 90% of TCR sequences were seen only once.

The sample was central memory CD4+ T cells from blood. The J gene is TRBJ2-1, the V gene TRBV30; no reliable D call. The source of this sequence is a human donor in good health. The CDR3 DNA sequence: TGTGCCTGGAGTGTACCCTGGGGCAATGAGCAGTTCTTC. It specifies CAWSVPWGNEQFF.